These 4 T cell receptor beta chains share one sample of origin, sequenced in a study of blood T cell repertoires in COVID-19. Repertoires were generated with immunoSEQ multiplex PCR, while TCRdb's copy carries only in-frame clones and drops some. The table records fewer than 600,000 clones, 89% of them present only once. Specimen: peripheral blood. These receptors were collected from a man aged 18 to 29 with COVID-19, enrolled during active disease.

The chain recombines TRBV19 with TRBJ1-2; D uncertain. V was pared by 0 bases and J by 4 bases, with 9 bases between. The CDR3 length is 14 residues. CDR1 LNHDA and CDR2 SQIVND come from the germline V gene (reference sequence). The CDR3 sequence is CASSIDLASYGYTF. In DNA, the CDR3 is TGTGCCAGTAGTATAGATCTGGCCTCCTATGGCTACACCTTC.

This clone was observed a handful of times. The chain is built from TRBV7-3 and TRBJ1-1, with a tentative D call TRBD1 (5 bases). V gave up 4 bases and J gave up 1 base, with 7 bases separating them. This CDR3 spans 13 amino acids. The germline V gene encodes CDR1 SGHTA and CDR2 FQGTGA. The chain's CDR3 is CASSSTGNTEAFF. The CDR3 region has the DNA TGTGCCAGCAGCTCTACAGGGAACACTGAAGCTTTCTTT.

This clone was recorded only once. The rearrangement links TRBV24-1 to TRBJ2-2; D is ambiguous. Germline V CDR1 and CDR2: KGHDR, SFDVKD. V was trimmed by 4 bases and J by 6 bases, leaving 8 bases between them. CDR3 length: 13 residues. CDR3 coding DNA: TGTGCCACCAGTGACCTTGAGGCCGGGGAGCTGTTTTTT. Protein sequence: CATSDLEAGELFF.

This rearrangement joins TRBV10-3 to TRBJ2-1, with TRBD2 identical over 8 bases. Germline V gene lookup returns CDR1 ENHRY and CDR2 SYGVKD. V lost 6 bases and J lost 2; bases outside the gene matches: 0. This CDR3 is built from 13 residues. This CDR3 reads CAISGRAYNEQFF. Here the CDR3 DNA reads TGTGCCATCAGCGGGAGGGCCTACAATGAGCAGTTCTTC.